This is a list of T cell receptor beta chains from one sample in a study of cytomegalovirus exposure and HLA in healthy donors. Clones were read by immunoSEQ multiplex PCR, and TCRdb kept only the in-frame ones, dropping some. The table records around 84,000 clones, about 78% of them present only once. The sample taken for sequencing was PBMCs. These receptors were collected from a man over 45 in good health and CMV-seronegative. Both conserved end residues are part of each CDR3. A D gene is named only where the DNA matches it firmly. Part of the rows lack a size; the others show once, few, many or a class for expanded clones.

V gene	clone size	D gene	J gene	CDR3 protein	CDR3 DNA
TRBV30	-	TRBD1	TRBJ1-2	CAWRAPGQTYGYTF	TGTGCCTGGAGAGCCCCGGGACAGACTTATGGCTACACCTTC
TRBV2	few	TRBD1	TRBJ1-5	CASSSTGTGGWQPQHF	TGTGCCAGCAGTTCAACCGGGACAGGGGGTTGGCAGCCCCAGCATTTT
TRBV28	-	-	TRBJ1-5	CASSLGGDQPQHF	TGTGCCAGCAGTCTAGGGGGAGATCAGCCCCAGCATTTT
TRBV9	-	TRBD2	TRBJ2-2	CASSGGLPGELFF	TGTGCCAGCAGCGGGGGACTACCCGGGGAGCTGTTTTTT
TRBV15	-	TRBD1	TRBJ2-1	CATSRRGLNEQFF	TGTGCCACCAGCAGGAGGGGGCTTAATGAGCAGTTCTTC
TRBV5-4	-	TRBD1	TRBJ1-1	CASSFGQGDTEAFF	TGTGCCAGCAGCTTTGGGCAGGGGGACACTGAAGCTTTCTTT
TRBV10-3	few	-	TRBJ1-2	CASSAAGFYGYTF	TGTGCCAGCAGTGCAGCAGGGTTTTATGGCTACACCTTC
TRBV2	few	-	TRBJ1-1	CARGGEGNTEAFF	TGTGCCAGAGGGGGAGAGGGGAACACTGAAGCTTTCTTT
TRBV11-2	once	TRBD1	TRBJ2-1	CASTSLGTGGNEQFF	TGTGCCAGCACCTCGCTAGGGACAGGTGGCAATGAGCAGTTCTTC
TRBV29-1	-	TRBD1	TRBJ2-7	CSVEGQGAREQYF	TGCAGCGTTGAGGGACAGGGGGCCCGGGAGCAGTACTTC
TRBV5-6	-	TRBD1	TRBJ1-2	CASSRDRWPGYTF	TGTGCCAGCAGCCGGGACAGGTGGCCCGGCTACACCTTC
TRBV9	-	-	TRBJ1-1	CASSVGTVNTEAFF	TGTGCCAGCAGCGTAGGGACAGTGAACACTGAAGCTTTCTTT
TRBV11-2	-	TRBD2	TRBJ2-1	CASSLWRGGNEQFF	TGTGCCAGCAGCTTATGGCGGGGGGGCAATGAGCAGTTCTTC
TRBV20-1	few	-	TRBJ2-5	CSASGGGTQYF	TGCAGTGCGTCGGGGGGCGGGACCCAGTACTTC
TRBV7-2	-	TRBD1	TRBJ2-5	CASSLGDRASETQYF	TGTGCCAGCAGCCTAGGGGACAGGGCCTCGGAGACCCAGTACTTC
TRBV6-5	once	-	TRBJ1-1	CASSYVGGEAFF	TGTGCCAGCAGTTACGTGGGGGGAGAGGCTTTCTTT
TRBV27	-	TRBD2	TRBJ2-5	CASSSGLAGGPGQETQYF	TGTGCCAGCAGCTCAGGACTAGCGGGGGGGCCGGGCCAAGAGACCCAGTACTTC
TRBV10-3	-	TRBD2	TRBJ2-1	CAISESPAGSGAQEQFF	TGTGCCATCAGTGAGTCGCCAGCGGGGAGTGGGGCCCAAGAGCAGTTCTTC
TRBV5-1	-	-	TRBJ1-2	CASSLDLSQPVGYTF	TGCGCCAGCAGCTTGGATTTGAGCCAACCGGTGGGCTACACCTTC
TRBV6-1	-	-	TRBJ2-3	CASLRADTQYF	TGTGCCAGTCTCAGGGCGGATACGCAGTATTTT
TRBV6-5	-	-	TRBJ1-2	CASSQEGDYGYTF	TGTGCCAGCAGTCAGGAAGGGGACTATGGCTACACCTTC
TRBV2	-	TRBD2	TRBJ2-1	CASSEARGGSYNEQFF	TGTGCCAGCAGTGAAGCGCGGGGGGGGTCCTACAATGAGCAGTTCTTC
TRBV4-1	-	-	TRBJ2-7	CASSQGQTYEQYF	TGCGCCAGCAGCCAAGGACAGACCTACGAGCAGTACTTC
TRBV6-1	-	-	TRBJ2-1	CASTPRGGTYEQFF	TGTGCCAGCACTCCCCGAGGGGGAACATATGAGCAGTTCTTC
TRBV28	few	-	TRBJ1-2	CASSFQTGGYGYTF	TGTGCCAGCAGTTTTCAAACGGGGGGCTATGGCTACACCTTC
TRBV10-3	-	TRBD1	TRBJ2-5	CAIRQGQGETQYF	TGTGCCATCAGACAGGGGCAGGGAGAGACCCAGTACTTC
TRBV7-9	-	-	TRBJ1-4	CSSSLRTPTNEKLFF	TGTTCCAGCAGCTTAAGGACACCAACTAATGAAAAACTGTTTTTT
TRBV14	-	-	TRBJ2-2	CASSPIRTGELFF	TGTGCCAGCAGCCCGATCAGGACCGGGGAGCTGTTTTTT
TRBV14	-	-	TRBJ1-2	CASSQAGGGRRGYTF	TGTGCCAGCAGCCAAGCTGGGGGAGGGCGACGCGGCTACACCTTC
TRBV6-6	-	-	TRBJ2-2	CASSYAGLENTGELFF	TGTGCCAGCAGTTACGCGGGGCTTGAGAATACCGGGGAGCTGTTTTTT
TRBV29-1	once	-	TRBJ1-2	CSVGTDWGYTF	TGCAGCGTTGGGACAGACTGGGGCTACACCTTC
TRBV11-2	-	TRBD2	TRBJ2-3	CASSKPGLAQDTQYF	TGTGCCAGCAGCAAACCGGGACTAGCTCAAGATACGCAGTATTTT
TRBV6-5	few	-	TRBJ1-1	CASSYGYMNTEAFF	TGTGCCAGCAGTTACGGTTACATGAACACTGAAGCTTTCTTT
TRBV5-1	-	-	TRBJ2-5	CASSLGHSEQYF	TGCGCCAGCAGCTTGGGGCATTCGGAGCAGTACTTC
TRBV4-3	few	-	TRBJ2-2	CASSPHRATGELFF	TGCGCCAGCAGTCCGCACAGGGCCACCGGGGAGCTGTTTTTT
TRBV7-3	-	-	TRBJ1-4	CASSLGPRELNEKLFF	TGTGCCAGCAGCCTCGGACCCAGGGAACTTAATGAAAAACTGTTTTTT
TRBV5-1	once	-	TRBJ2-1	CASSLTGQSYNEQFF	TGCGCCAGCAGCTTAACAGGACAATCCTACAATGAGCAGTTCTTC
TRBV9	-	-	TRBJ1-2	CASSVGAGSFYGYTF	TGTGCCAGCAGCGTAGGGGCAGGGTCCTTCTATGGCTACACCTTC